The sequence of this T cell receptor (beta chain) was determined in a study of OX40 agonist ivuxolimab in advanced cancers. The wider study: Dose-escalation patients' cancers were hepatocellular carcinoma, melanoma, renal cell or head and neck cancer. At under 85% male, the cohort had a mean age of approximately 64 years, ranging from roughly 23 to 80. Three patients, one with hepatocellular carcinoma and two with cutaneous melanoma, achieved partial responses. The study, taken as a whole, reports: Averaged across samples, CD8+ T cells carried more expanded clones than CD4+ did.

Data came from immunoSEQ multiplex PCR; TCRdb stores just in-frame clones and leaves some out. Among 99,000 or so clones listed, more than 95% were seen once. Germline values: CDR1 SGHTA, CDR2 FQGTGA. J lost 9 bases, V lost 5 bases, and 7 bases had no gene match. CDR3 length: 14 residues. Points on this clone: What it binds is unknown.

J is TRBJ2-1 and V is TRBV7-3; 10 bases are a match to TRBD2. This sample comprised CD4+ or CD8+ T cells sorted from blood, obtained in a trial of the OX40 agonist ivuxolimab. The receptor's source is an adult with an advanced solid tumor such as melanoma, head and neck, liver or kidney cancer. CDR3 nucleotide sequence: TGTGCCAGCAGCCAACTAGCGGGGTTTGGTGAGCAGTTCTTC. Translation: CASSQLAGFGEQFF.